The T cell receptor (beta chain) described here comes from a study of cytomegalovirus exposure and HLA in healthy donors. General observations from the study: A later analysis linked a missense DCLRE1C variant to TCR beta V- and J-gene trimming.

This CDR3 contains 13 residues. In germline, CDR1 is LGHNT, CDR2 FRNRAP. The V gene end was trimmed by 9 bases and the J gene end by 9 bases; junction bases not matched to a gene: 7. A word on this clone: Its antigen is undetermined.

Primers: 60 Vbeta forward and 13 Jbeta reverse. TCRdb's copy holds only in-frame clones and misses some; the assay was immunoSEQ multiplex PCR. This table has 75,000 to 100,000 clones, approximately 80% appearing once. This receptor was taken from a man aged 40-49 years in good health and CMV-seronegative. This sequence joins TRBV12-5 and TRBJ1-4; 10 bases match TRBD1. Sequenced sample: PBMCs. In DNA form, the CDR3 reads TGTGCTAGAGTGACAGGGGGCGCGAAAAAACTGTTTTTT. Amino acid sequence: CARVTGGAKKLFF.